A single sample gave rise to the 25 T cell receptor beta chains below, sequenced in a study of circulating and synovial CD4+ cells in juvenile arthritis. Generated by immunoSEQ multiplex PCR, the TCRdb table keeps only in-frame clones and is missing some. The data contain around 3,100 clones, 82% of them singletons. The material sequenced was CD4+ T cells from synovial fluid. The receptor set was obtained from a human donor with juvenile idiopathic arthritis.

This sequence joins TRBV14 and TRBJ2-1; D gene uncertain. The ends were cut back, 3 bases at V and 12 bases at J, with 18 bases in the middle. CDR1 is SGHDN and CDR2 is FVKESK in the germline V gene. This CDR3 contains 14 residues. In DNA form, the CDR3 reads TGTGCCAGCAGCCAGTCCCAAGGTAGCTCCCGGCAGTTCTTC. Amino acids: CASSQSQGSSRQFF.

This clone was recorded a few times. The V call is TRBV18, the J call TRBJ2-7, with 8 positions matching TRBD2. The CDR3 sequence is 12 residues long. Losses at the gene ends were 4 bases for V and 7 bases for J; bases not matched to a gene: 3. The V gene's germline CDR1 is KGHSH and CDR2 LQKENI. The CDR3 nucleotides read TGTGCCAGCTCACGGACTAGCTGGGAGCAGTACTTC. Its protein product is CASSRTSWEQYF.

The chain joins TRBV25-1 to TRBJ1-2; 7 bases fit TRBD1. The junction had 8 bases not matched to a gene; V was cut back by 6 bases and J by 4 bases. CDR3 length equals 14 residues. Germline V lookup: CDR1 MGHDK, CDR2 SYGVNS. In DNA, the CDR3 is TGTGCCAGCAGCAGGGACAGTGACTTCTATGGCTACACCTTC. Translating it yields CASSRDSDFYGYTF.

The J gene is TRBJ2-3, the V gene TRBV5-6, with a tentative D call TRBD1 (6 bases). CDR1 is SGHDT and CDR2 is YYEEEE in the germline V gene. V lost 0 bases to trimming and J lost 1 base, with 15 bases between them. CDR3 length: 17 amino acids. The CDR3 region has the DNA TGTGCCAGCAGCTTGGCCTATTCACAGGGCCGCACAGATACGCAGTATTTT. Translating it yields CASSLAYSQGRTDTQYF.

V is TRBV15 and J is TRBJ1-2, with D unresolved. The CDR3 is 12 residues long. The germline V gene encodes CDR1 LNHNV and CDR2 YYDKDF (reference sequence). The ends were cut back, 0 bases at V and 5 bases at J, with 4 bases in the middle. The CDR3 here is CATSRDRYGYTF. The CDR3 nucleotides are TGTGCCACCAGCAGAGACAGATATGGCTACACCTTC. Together with reference TRBV15 and TRBJ1-2, the CDR3 gives the full variable domain: DAMVIQNPRYQVTQFGKPVTLSCSQTLNHNVMYWYQQKSSQAPKLLFHYYDKDFNNEADTPDNFQSRRPNTSFCFLDIRSPGLGDTAMYLCATSRDRYGYTFGSGTRLTVV.

The rearrangement uses TRBV27 and TRBJ2-7; 8 nucleotides line up with TRBD1. The ends lost 6 bases at V and 3 bases at J; junction bases unmatched: 7. There are 14 residues in the CDR3. Per germline, CDR1 MNHEY and CDR2 SMNVEV (reference sequence). The CDR3 region has the DNA TGTGCCAGCAGGCTAAGGACAGGGAGCTACGAGCAGTACTTC. Translation: CASRLRTGSYEQYF.

The chain links TRBV7-2 to TRBJ2-2, with 8 bases identical to TRBD1. This CDR3 has 14 residues. V was pared by 7 bases and J by 7 bases, with 8 bases of the junction left unmatched. The germline CDR1 and CDR2 sequences are SGHTA and FQGNSA. The CDR3 sequence is CASNPGQGSGELFF. The CDR3, as DNA: TGTGCCAGCAACCCCGGACAGGGAAGCGGGGAGCTGTTTTTT.

The J gene is TRBJ2-5, the V gene TRBV5-6; 7 bases map to TRBD1. The CDR3 contains 15 residues. The trim removed 5 bases at V and 1 base at J, leaving 8 bases unmatched. The germline gives CDR1 SGHDT, CDR2 YYEEEE. The DNA for the CDR3 is TGTGCCAGCAGTCAATCCGGGACAGCCCAAGAGACCCAGTACTTC. It translates to CASSQSGTAQETQYF.

This clone has a handful of counts. The rearrangement joins TRBV14 to TRBJ1-4, with 8 bases lining up with TRBD1. Germline lookup yields CDR1 SGHDN and CDR2 FVKESK. This CDR3 comprises 15 residues. Unmatched junction bases numbered 6, after V lost 1 base and J lost 8 bases. The CDR3 region is CASSQAGQGNEKLFF. In nucleotides, the CDR3 is TGTGCCAGCAGCCAAGCAGGACAGGGTAACGAAAAACTGTTTTTT. Using reference TRBV14 and TRBJ1-4 for the parts outside the CDR3, the full variable domain is EAGVTQFPSHSVIEKGQTVTLRCDPISGHDNLYWYRRVMGKEIKFLLHFVKESKQDESGMPNNRFLAERTGGTYSTLKVQPAELEDSGVYFCASSQAGQGNEKLFFGSGTQLSVL.

V gene TRBV7-2 combines with J gene TRBJ2-1, with 11 bases aligning to TRBD2. The J segment lost 6 bases and the V segment lost 5 bases, leaving 9 bases of the junction unmatched. The germline V gene has CDR1 SGHTA and CDR2 FQGNSA. The CDR3 runs 16 residues. CDR3 region: CASSPQYSGGANEQFF. Here the CDR3 DNA reads TGTGCCAGCAGCCCCCAATATAGCGGGGGGGCCAATGAGCAGTTCTTC.

The chain combines TRBV5-1 with TRBJ2-1; 11 bases line up with TRBD2. V lost 4 bases and J lost 7; bases outside the gene matches: 7. This CDR3 has 15 amino acids. Germline V gives CDR1 SGHRS, CDR2 YFSETQ. The DNA of the CDR3 is TGCGCCAGCAGCCGGCTAGCGGGGGGAGGGAATGAGCAGTTCTTC. It is translated as CASSRLAGGGNEQFF.

V and J are TRBV20-1 and TRBJ1-5; no clear D gene. The length of the CDR3 is 11 residues. V was pared by 3 bases and J by 7 bases, with 7 bases between. Germline V gene sequence: CDR1 DFQATT, CDR2 SNEGSKA (reference sequence). The CDR3 coding sequence is TGCAGTGCTAGTTGGGAGCAGCCCCAGCATTTT. Its protein product is CSASWEQPQHF.

The genes are TRBV27 and TRBJ1-6; D remains unclear. From germline, CDR1 is MNHEY and CDR2 SMNVEV (reference sequence). The V gene lost 11 bases and the J gene lost 8 bases, with 16 bases spanning the gap. The CDR3 sequence is 13 residues long. The CDR3 spells CALRGWRDSPLHF. Here the CDR3 DNA reads TGTGCCCTGCGGGGTTGGAGGGATTCACCCCTCCACTTT.

V and J are TRBV11-1 and TRBJ2-1; D possibly corresponds to TRBD1 (5 bases). V lost 5 bases to trimming and J lost 3 bases, with 20 bases between them. The germline CDR1 and CDR2 sequences are SGHAT and FQDESV (reference sequence). The length of the CDR3 is 17 residues. CDR3: CASSLRQGHSRYNEQFF. The DNA of the CDR3 is TGTGCCAGCAGCCTACGACAAGGACACAGTCGCTACAATGAGCAGTTCTTC. The full variable domain, in which reference TRBV11-1 and TRBJ2-1 provide the parts outside the CDR3, is EAEVAQSPRYKITEKSQAVAFWCDPISGHATLYWYRQILGQGPELLVQFQDESVVDDSQLPKDRFSAERLKGVDSTLKIQPAELGDSAMYLCASSLRQGHSRYNEQFFGPGTRLTVL.

The gene calls are TRBV7-2 and TRBJ2-2, with 7 bases matching TRBD2. The CDR3 totals 15 residues. V gave up 2 bases and J gave up 4 bases; unmatched junction bases: 4. Germline V gene sequence: CDR1 SGHTA, CDR2 FQGNSA. The CDR3 DNA sequence: TGTGCCAGCAGCTTACCGGGGGGAGTCACCGGGGAGCTGTTTTTT. Residues: CASSLPGGVTGELFF. Together with reference TRBV7-2 and TRBJ2-2, the CDR3 gives the full variable domain: GAGVSQSPSNKVTEKGKDVELRCDPISGHTALYWYRQSLGQGLEFLIYFQGNSAPDKSGLPSDRFSAERTGGSVSTLTIQRTQQEDSAVYLCASSLPGGVTGELFFGEGSRLTVL.

The V and J genes are TRBV7-9 and TRBJ2-7; TRBD1 agrees at 11 bases. J was trimmed by 4 bases and V by 5 bases; bases with no gene match: 7. From germline, CDR1 is SEHNR and CDR2 FQNEAQ (reference sequence). This CDR3 has 15 residues. The CDR3 loop reads CASSAGQGGRYEQYF. For the CDR3, the DNA is TGTGCCAGCAGCGCGGGACAGGGGGGACGGTACGAGCAGTACTTC.

The rearrangement uses TRBV21-1 and TRBJ2-7; the table calls TRBD1, which could not be checked here. TRBV21-1 constitutes a pseudogene. There are 17 residues in the CDR3. CDR3 sequence reads: CASSKVFRDRGSYEQYF. As DNA, the CDR3 is TGTGCCAGCAGCAAAGTCTTTCGGGACAGGGGTTCCTACGAGCAGTACTTC.

This chain joins TRBV10-3 and TRBJ2-7; TRBD2 aligns across 13 bases. This CDR3 contains 13 residues. CDR1 is ENHRY and CDR2 is SYGVKD in the germline V gene. Losses at the gene ends were 10 bases for V and 6 bases for J; bases not matched to a gene: 6. The CDR3 coding sequence is TGTGCCACCCTTGGGACTAGCGGGGTCGAGCAGTACTTC. Its translation: CATLGTSGVEQYF.

The chain is built from TRBV5-6 and TRBJ2-7, with D unresolved. CDR3 length: 10 amino acids. Deletions cut 0 bases from V and 11 bases from J, with 6 bases between. Germline CDR1 SGHDT, CDR2 YYEEEE. CDR3 bases: TGTGCCAGCAGCTTGGAAATCGAGTACTTC. This sequence encodes CASSLEIEYF.

V is TRBV19 and J is TRBJ2-7; possibly TRBD1 for D (6 bases). Germline loops: CDR1 LNHDA, CDR2 SQIVND (reference sequence). The CDR3 is 12 amino acids. V was pared by 6 bases and J by 4 bases, with 10 bases between. The CDR3 reads CASSQQGYEQYF. The CDR3 coding sequence is TGTGCCAGTAGCCAACAGGGTTACGAGCAGTACTTC.

V usage is TRBV9 and J usage is TRBJ2-1; 13 nucleotides align to TRBD2. Germline V gene sequence: CDR1 SGDLS, CDR2 YYNGEE. CDR3 length: 18 residues. Trimming at V came to 3 bases and at J to 4 bases, leaving 10 bases not matched to a gene. This CDR3 is CASSASGTSGVGYNEQFF. The CDR3 nucleotides are TGTGCCAGCAGCGCGAGCGGGACTAGCGGGGTTGGTTACAATGAGCAGTTCTTC.

The chain links TRBV2 to TRBJ1-1; weak D call: TRBD1 (5 bases). The CDR3 runs 12 residues. Per the germline V gene, CDR1 is SNHLY and CDR2 is FYNNEI. Trimming pared 8 bases from V and 5 bases from J, leaving 12 bases between. The CDR3 loop is CASGGLRTEAFF. DNA for the CDR3: TGTGCCAGCGGGGGGTTACGGACTGAAGCTTTCTTT.

The chain carries TRBV5-1 and TRBJ1-6; D gene unclear. V lost 0 bases and J 10 bases, leaving 11 bases between the germline ends. Germline loops: CDR1 SGHRS, CDR2 YFSETQ. The CDR3 contains 14 residues. CDR3 protein: CASSLAGVGSPLHF. The CDR3 nucleotides are TGCGCCAGCAGCTTGGCCGGGGTAGGCTCACCCCTCCACTTT.

J is TRBJ2-1 and V is TRBV7-2; 8 bases agree with TRBD2. The V segment lost 4 bases and the J segment 5 bases; nucleotides outside the gene matches: 7. The V gene's germline CDR1 is SGHTA and CDR2 FQGNSA. The CDR3 is 15 amino acids. The CDR3 DNA reads as TGTGCCAGCAGCTCAACTAGCGGCGTAAACAATGAGCAGTTCTTC. This codes for CASSSTSGVNNEQFF.

The rearrangement links TRBV7-9 to TRBJ2-7; 7 nucleotides line up with TRBD1. The CDR3 consists of 14 residues. V shed 1 base and J 6 bases; nucleotides not matched to a gene: 6. Germline V lookup: CDR1 SEHNR, CDR2 FQNEAQ (reference sequence). The CDR3 sequence is CASSLDRGVREQYF. DNA of the CDR3: TGTGCCAGCAGCTTAGACAGGGGAGTTCGCGAGCAGTACTTC.